The 20 T cell receptor beta chains presented below share a single source sample, sequenced in a study of a mutant IDH1 vaccine in newly diagnosed glioma. The protocol was immunoSEQ multiplex PCR, while the TCRdb copy is restricted to in-frame clones and leaves out a portion. Among tens of thousands of clones listed, over 80% were seen once. Time point denoted: week 11, during vaccination. Vaccine doses each comprised 300 ug of mutant IDH1 20-mer peptide, with topical imiquimod. Antigens for these TCRs are unknown. The specimen was PBMCs, collected from a glioma patient whose treatment included an IDH1 peptide vaccine. These receptors were obtained from a man aged 35-49 years with glioma.

The rearrangement links TRBV5-1 to TRBJ2-6; D is perhaps TRBD1 or TRBD2 (5 bases each). The CDR3 contains 14 residues. Per the germline V gene, CDR1 is SGHRS and CDR2 is YFSETQ. V lost 4 bases to trimming and J lost 3 bases, with 8 bases between them. The CDR3 DNA is TGCGCCAGCAGCGGGGGTGATGGGGCCAACGTCCTGACTTTC. Protein product: CASSGGDGANVLTF.

CDR3 in amino acids: CASSRQEYNTEAFF. CDR3 DNA sequence: TGCGCCAGCAGCCGACAGGAGTACAACACTGAAGCTTTCTTT. The chain uses TRBV5-1 and TRBJ1-1; TRBD1 might be the D (6 bases). Trimming stripped 4 bases from V and 2 bases from J, with 12 bases between. The germline V gene has CDR1 SGHRS and CDR2 YFSETQ. The CDR3 spans 14 residues.

The V and J genes are TRBV14 and TRBJ2-1, with D uncertain. V lost 4 bases and J 5 bases, leaving 6 bases between the germline ends. CDR3 length equals 12 residues. Germline CDR1 reads SGHDN; CDR2 reads FVKESK. CDR3 DNA sequence: TGTGCCAGCAGCCCTAGGCACAATGAGCAGTTCTTC. It codes for CASSPRHNEQFF.

This rearrangement joins TRBV27 to TRBJ2-5; D is undetermined. The V end was cut by 3 bases, the J end by 7 bases, with 12 bases between. The CDR3 contains 13 residues. Germline-derived CDR1 and CDR2 are MNHEY and SMNVEV (reference sequence). The CDR3 bases are TGTGCCAGCAGTTTTAGCCAACTGGGGACCCAGTACTTC. Amino acid sequence: CASSFSQLGTQYF.

The rearrangement links TRBV6-5 to TRBJ2-2, with unresolved D. The germline V gene has CDR1 MNHEY and CDR2 SVGAGI. This CDR3 is 12 amino acids long. V lost 7 bases and J lost 2, with 5 bases in between. CDR3 protein: CASTENTGELFF. Written as DNA, the CDR3 is TGTGCCAGCACTGAAAACACCGGGGAGCTGTTTTTT.

This chain joins TRBV4-2 and TRBJ2-3, with 12 bases aligning to TRBD2. Germline V gene lookup returns CDR1 LGHNA and CDR2 YNFKEQ. The CDR3 length is 16 residues. J gave up 4 bases and V 4 bases, and 6 bases lay outside the gene matches. CDR3 DNA: TGTGCCAGCAGCCGCAGGACTAGCGGGAACCCAGATACGCAGTATTTT. Its translation is CASSRRTSGNPDTQYF.

As DNA, the CDR3 is TGTGCCAGTAGTTTTACGGCCCCAAGAGAGGAAAAACTGTTTTTT. It translates to CASSFTAPREEKLFF. The genes are TRBV19 and TRBJ1-4; D is undetermined. The CDR3 totals 15 residues. CDR1 is LNHDA, CDR2 SQIVND, per germline (reference sequence). The V and J ends lost 5 bases and 8 bases respectively, with 18 bases between them.

The chain is built from TRBV9 and TRBJ1-2; no clear D. This CDR3 is built from 13 residues. The germline V gene encodes CDR1 SGDLS and CDR2 YYNGEE. The V gene lost 7 bases and the J gene lost 7 bases, with 17 bases spanning the gap. The CDR3 DNA reads TGTGCCAGCGGAACGGGAGGTGCGGGTGGCTACACCTTC. It specifies CASGTGGAGGYTF.

Only a few counts were recorded for this clone. V gene TRBV6-6 combines with J gene TRBJ2-3; no clear D gene. V was cut by 4 bases and J by 5 bases, with 4 bases left in between. Germline values: CDR1 MNHNY, CDR2 SVGAGI (reference sequence). The CDR3 is made up of 11 amino acids. CDR3 in amino acids: CASSSGDTQYF. CDR3 DNA sequence: TGTGCCAGCAGTTCCGGAGATACGCAGTATTTT.

The V and J genes are TRBV9 and TRBJ2-7; TRBD2 matches 16 bases. CDR1 SGDLS and CDR2 YYNGEE come from the germline V gene. J lost 6 bases, V lost 0 bases, and 15 bases had no gene match. CDR3 length: 20 amino acids. CDR3 sequence reads: CASSVGPGLAGGPILREQYF. DNA for the CDR3: TGTGCCAGCAGCGTAGGACCGGGACTAGCGGGAGGGCCGATTCTTCGCGAGCAGTACTTC.

V and J are TRBV4-2 and TRBJ2-5; D could derive from TRBD1 or TRBD2 (6 bases each). Trimming cost V 0 bases and J 4 bases, with 24 bases left between them. Germline CDR1 is LGHNA and CDR2 is YNFKEQ. The CDR3 is 19 amino acids. The CDR3 reads CASSQEPSGWRDKGETQYF. DNA for the CDR3: TGTGCCAGCAGCCAAGAACCCTCGGGGTGGCGGGACAAGGGAGAGACCCAGTACTTC.

The chain is built from TRBV9 and TRBJ1-4; possibly TRBD1 for D (5 bases). The CDR3 totals 16 residues. Germline V lookup: CDR1 SGDLS, CDR2 YYNGEE. Trimming removed 4 bases at V and 3 bases at J, with 16 bases between. In DNA form, the CDR3 reads TGTGCCAGCAGCTCCCGGGAAGGGGCGGCTAATGAAAAACTGTTTTTT. Translating it yields CASSSREGAANEKLFF.

This clone was found a few times. The rearrangement uses TRBV27 and TRBJ1-1; D unresolved. Trimming took off 5 bases at V and 5 bases at J, with 21 bases between the two ends. From germline, CDR1 is MNHEY and CDR2 SMNVEV (reference sequence). CDR3 length equals 16 residues. For the CDR3, the DNA is TGTGCCAGCAGTCCCAGGAAACAGAGGGTAGGGACTGAAGCTTTCTTT. This gives the protein CASSPRKQRVGTEAFF.

V usage is TRBV6-5 and J usage is TRBJ2-7; TRBD1 might be the D (6 bases). Looked up from germline, CDR1 is MNHEY and CDR2 is SVGAGI. The CDR3 covers 14 residues. V was trimmed by 6 bases and J by 3 bases, leaving 15 bases between them. The CDR3 region is CASSPTGTHYEQYF. In DNA, the CDR3 is TGTGCCAGCAGCCCAACCGGGACACACTACGAGCAGTACTTC.

V usage is TRBV4-3 and J usage is TRBJ2-7; 10 bases map to TRBD2. The germline CDR1 and CDR2 sequences are LGHNA and YSLEER. Germline trimming cut 4 bases from V and 7 bases from J; bases unmatched to any gene: 7. This CDR3 has 14 residues. The CDR3 region is CASSPSGRAWEQYF. The CDR3 nucleotides are TGCGCCAGCAGCCCAAGCGGGAGGGCCTGGGAGCAGTACTTC.

This chain links TRBV18 with TRBJ2-7, with D maybe TRBD1 (6 bases). V lost 3 bases and J lost 4, with 16 bases in between. Germline V gene data show CDR1 as KGHSH and CDR2 as LQKENI. The CDR3 has 15 residues. The CDR3 coding sequence is TGTGCCAGCTCACCCAAACAGGGCTCAGGATACGAGCAGTACTTC. Translation gives CASSPKQGSGYEQYF.

The chain employs TRBV11-2 and TRBJ2-7; 8 positions agree with TRBD1. V shed 3 bases, J shed 3 bases, and the junction held 4 bases outside the gene matches. CDR3 size: 14 residues. The V gene's germline CDR1 is SGHAT and CDR2 FQNNGV. CDR3 nucleotide sequence: TGTGCCAGCAGCTTTGGCGGACAGGGCTACGAGCAGTACTTC. Its translation: CASSFGGQGYEQYF.

The gene calls are TRBV5-4 and TRBJ2-7; 9 bases line up with TRBD2. The CDR3 sequence is 15 residues long. After removal of 4 bases from V and 4 bases from J, the junction contained 9 bases not matched to a gene. Germline CDR1 is SGHNT and CDR2 is YYREEE (reference sequence). In DNA, the CDR3 is TGTGCCAGCAGCCTCACTACTAGCGGGTTTTACGAGCAGTACTTC. Its protein is CASSLTTSGFYEQYF.

This rearrangement joins TRBV19 to TRBJ1-4; weak D call: TRBD1 (6 bases). The CDR3 runs to 13 residues. Germline CDR1 reads LNHDA; CDR2 reads SQIVND (reference sequence). Trimming pared 8 bases from V and 4 bases from J, leaving 11 bases between. CDR3 protein: CASLDRFNEKLFF. CDR3 nucleotides: TGTGCCAGTTTGGACAGATTTAATGAAAAACTGTTTTTT.

The chain joins TRBV7-9 to TRBJ1-1, with TRBD1 identical over 8 bases. CDR3 length: 13 amino acids. Losses at the gene ends were 3 bases for V and 6 bases for J; bases not matched to a gene: 3. The germline V gene has CDR1 SEHNR and CDR2 FQNEAQ (reference sequence). For the CDR3, the DNA is TGTGCCAGCAGCTTCACAGGGGGTCCTGAAGCTTTCTTT. It is translated as CASSFTGGPEAFF. Full variable domain (rest looked up from reference TRBV7-9 and TRBJ1-1): DTGVSQNPRHKITKRGQNVTFRCDPISEHNRLYWYRQTLGQGPEFLTYFQNEAQLEKSRLLSDRFSAERPKGSFSTLEIQRTEQGDSAMYLCASSFTGGPEAFFGQGTRLTVV.